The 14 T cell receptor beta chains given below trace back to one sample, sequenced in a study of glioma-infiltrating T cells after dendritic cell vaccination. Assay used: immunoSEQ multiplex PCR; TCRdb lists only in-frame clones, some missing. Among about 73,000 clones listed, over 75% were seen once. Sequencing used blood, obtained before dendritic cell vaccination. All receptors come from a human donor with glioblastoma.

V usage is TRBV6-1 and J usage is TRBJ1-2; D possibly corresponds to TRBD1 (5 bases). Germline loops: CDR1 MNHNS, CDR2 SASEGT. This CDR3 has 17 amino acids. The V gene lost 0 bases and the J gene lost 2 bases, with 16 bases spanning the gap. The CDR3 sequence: CASSEALGGFANYGYTF. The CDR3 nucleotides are TGTGCCAGCAGTGAAGCGCTCGGGGGATTTGCGAACTATGGCTACACCTTC.

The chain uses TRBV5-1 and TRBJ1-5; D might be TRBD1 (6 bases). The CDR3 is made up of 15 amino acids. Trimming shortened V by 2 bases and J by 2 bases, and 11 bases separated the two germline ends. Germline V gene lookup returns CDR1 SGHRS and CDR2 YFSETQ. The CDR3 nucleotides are TGCGCCAGCAGCTTAGATTACAGGGGCAATCAGCCCCAGCATTTT. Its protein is CASSLDYRGNQPQHF.

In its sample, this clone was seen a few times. The CDR3 protein is CASSPEAQTNTGELFF. The CDR3 bases are TGTGCCAGCAGCCCGGAGGCGCAGACCAACACCGGGGAGCTGTTTTTT. The chain joins TRBV5-6 to TRBJ2-2, with D maybe TRBD2 (5 bases). The CDR3 runs to 16 residues. Germline CDR1 SGHDT, CDR2 YYEEEE. V lost 4 bases to trimming and J lost 2 bases, with 15 bases between them. Filled out from reference TRBV5-6 and TRBJ2-2, the complete variable domain reads DAGVTQSPTHLIKTRGQQVTLRCSPKSGHDTVSWYQQALGQGPQFIFQYYEEEERQRGNFPDRFSGHQFPNYSSELNVNALLLGDSALYLCASSPEAQTNTGELFFGEGSRLTVL.

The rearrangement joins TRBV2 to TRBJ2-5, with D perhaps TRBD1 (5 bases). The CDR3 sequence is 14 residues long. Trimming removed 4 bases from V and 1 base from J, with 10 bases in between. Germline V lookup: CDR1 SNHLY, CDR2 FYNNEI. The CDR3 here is CASSVGRSQETQYF. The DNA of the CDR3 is TGTGCCAGCAGTGTGGGGCGGTCCCAAGAGACCCAGTACTTC. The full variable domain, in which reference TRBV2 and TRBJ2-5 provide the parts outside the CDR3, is EPEVTQTPSHQVTQMGQEVILRCVPISNHLYFYWYRQILGQKVEFLVSFYNNEISEKSEIFDDQFSVERPDGSNFTLKIRSTKLEDSAMYFCASSVGRSQETQYFGPGTRLLVL.

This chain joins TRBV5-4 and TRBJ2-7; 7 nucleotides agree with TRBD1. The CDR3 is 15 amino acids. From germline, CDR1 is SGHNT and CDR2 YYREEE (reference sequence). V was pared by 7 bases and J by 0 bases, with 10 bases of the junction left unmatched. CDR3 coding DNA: TGTGCCAGCCGAGACGGGACAGTCAGCTCCTACGAGCAGTACGTC. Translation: CASRDGTVSSYEQYV.

In nucleotides, the CDR3 is TGTGCCTGGAGTGCAGGGGGTCTAAACACTGAAGCTTTCTTT. Translation gives CAWSAGGLNTEAFF. The J gene is TRBJ1-1, the V gene TRBV30, with 7 bases identical to TRBD1. Trimming removed 1 base from V and 2 bases from J; junction bases left unmatched: 4. CDR1 is GTSNPN, CDR2 SVGIG, per germline (reference sequence). The CDR3 has 14 amino acids. Drawing the rest from reference TRBV30 and TRBJ1-1, the complete variable domain is SQTIHQWPATLVQPVGSPLSLECTVEGTSNPNLYWYRQAAGRGLQLLFYSVGIGQISSEVPQNLSASRPQDRQFILSSKKLLLSDSGFYLCAWSAGGLNTEAFFGQGTRLTVV.

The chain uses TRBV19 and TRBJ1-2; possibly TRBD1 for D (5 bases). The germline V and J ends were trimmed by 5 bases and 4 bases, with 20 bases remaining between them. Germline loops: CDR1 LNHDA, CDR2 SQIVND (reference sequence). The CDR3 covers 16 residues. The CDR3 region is CASSGDSGFLGYGYTF. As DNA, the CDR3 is TGTGCCAGTAGTGGGGACTCAGGGTTCCTAGGCTATGGCTACACCTTC. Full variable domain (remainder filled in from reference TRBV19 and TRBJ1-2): DGGITQSPKYLFRKEGQNVTLSCEQNLNHDAMYWYRQDPGQGLRLIYYSQIVNDFQKGDIAEGYSVSREKKESFPLTVTSAQKNPTAFYLCASSGDSGFLGYGYTFGSGTRLTVV.

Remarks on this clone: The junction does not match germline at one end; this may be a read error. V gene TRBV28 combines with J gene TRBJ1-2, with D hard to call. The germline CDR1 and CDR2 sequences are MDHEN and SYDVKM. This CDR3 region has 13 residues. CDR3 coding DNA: TGTGCCAGCAGTTTAACGGCAGGCTATGGCTACGCCTTC. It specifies CASSLTAGYGYAF.

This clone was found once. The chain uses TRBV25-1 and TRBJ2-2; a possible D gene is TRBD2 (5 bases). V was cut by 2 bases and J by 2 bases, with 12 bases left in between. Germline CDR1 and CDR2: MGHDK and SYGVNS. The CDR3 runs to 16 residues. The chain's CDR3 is CASSEGLGANTGELFF. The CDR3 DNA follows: TGTGCCAGCAGTGAAGGGCTGGGAGCCAACACCGGGGAGCTGTTTTTT. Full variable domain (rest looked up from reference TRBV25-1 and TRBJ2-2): EADIYQTPRYLVIGTGKKITLECSQTMGHDKMYWYQQDPGMELHLIHYSYGVNSTEKGDLSSESTVSRIRTEHFPLTLESARPSHTSQYLCASSEGLGANTGELFFGEGSRLTVL.

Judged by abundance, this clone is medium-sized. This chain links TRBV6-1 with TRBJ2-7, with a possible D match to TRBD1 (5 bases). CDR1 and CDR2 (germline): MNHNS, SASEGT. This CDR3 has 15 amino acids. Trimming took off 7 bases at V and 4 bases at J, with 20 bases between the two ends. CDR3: CASTYSGHRFYEQYV. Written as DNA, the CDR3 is TGTGCCAGCACGTATAGTGGACACCGTTTTTACGAGCAGTACGTC.

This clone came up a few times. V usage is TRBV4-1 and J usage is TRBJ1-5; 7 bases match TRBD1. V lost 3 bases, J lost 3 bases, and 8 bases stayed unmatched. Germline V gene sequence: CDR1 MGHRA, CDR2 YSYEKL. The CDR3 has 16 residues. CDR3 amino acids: CASSQGAGGFNQPQHF. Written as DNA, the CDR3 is TGCGCCAGCAGCCAGGGGGCAGGGGGTTTCAATCAGCCCCAGCATTTT.

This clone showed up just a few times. The CDR3 sequence is CASGSYTNNQPQHF. The CDR3 coding sequence is TGTGCCAGCGGCAGTTATACGAACAATCAGCCCCAGCATTTT. The chain recombines TRBV6-6 with TRBJ1-5; no firm D call. Germline loops: CDR1 MNHNY, CDR2 SVGAGI (reference sequence). V was cut by 8 bases and J by 3 bases, with 14 bases left in between. The CDR3 extends over 14 amino acids.

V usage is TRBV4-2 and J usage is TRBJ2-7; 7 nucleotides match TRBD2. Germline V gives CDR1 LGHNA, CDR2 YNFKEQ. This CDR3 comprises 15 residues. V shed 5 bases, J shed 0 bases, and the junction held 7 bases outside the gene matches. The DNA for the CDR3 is TGTGCCAGCAGCTTTGGGGGGGAAAGCTCCTACGAGCAGTACTTC. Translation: CASSFGGESSYEQYF.

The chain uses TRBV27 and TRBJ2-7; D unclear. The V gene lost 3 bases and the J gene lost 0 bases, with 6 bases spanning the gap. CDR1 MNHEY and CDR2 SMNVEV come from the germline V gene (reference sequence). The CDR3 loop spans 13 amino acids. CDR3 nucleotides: TGTGCCAGCAGTTTCCAGGCCTCCTACGAGCAGTACTTC. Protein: CASSFQASYEQYF.